The 23 T cell receptor beta chains listed next were all sequenced from one sample in a study of CD8+ T cells in alopecia areata. Sequencing relied on a cDNA template that was reverse transcribed from extracted RNA. Here immunoSEQ multiplex PCR was the method, and the copy in TCRdb shows in-frame clones only, minus some. The table shows 100,000 to 150,000 clones, with under 65% occurring only once. Treatment indicated: oral pan-JAK inhibitor, 5-10 mg twice daily. This material consisted of CD4+ T cells sorted from blood, taken at week 4, from a patient treated with tofacitinib. The source is a human donor with alopecia areata.

The gene calls are TRBV29-1 and TRBJ2-5; TRBD1 matches at 11 bases. J gave up 1 base and V 5 bases, and 3 bases lay outside the gene matches. This CDR3 contains 14 residues. Germline CDR1 SQVTM, CDR2 ANQGSEA. The CDR3 DNA is TGCAGCGTTTCCGGGACAGGGGGCCAAGAGACCCAGTACTTC. This translates into CSVSGTGGQETQYF.

The chain links TRBV2 to TRBJ2-7, with 9 bases identical to TRBD2. Trimming removed 6 bases from V and 6 bases from J; junction bases left unmatched: 9. Germline CDR1 reads SNHLY; CDR2 reads FYNNEI. The CDR3 sequence is 14 residues long. This CDR3 is CASRASGTSSEQYF. The CDR3 nucleotides read TGTGCCAGCAGGGCCTCCGGGACTAGCAGCGAGCAGTACTTC.

The V call is TRBV29-1, the J call TRBJ2-3; 8 bases match TRBD1. The CDR3 is made up of 13 amino acids. In germline, CDR1 is SQVTM, CDR2 ANQGSEA. Unmatched junction bases numbered 3, after V lost 3 bases and J lost 4 bases. CDR3 in DNA: TGCAGCGTTGATCTACAGGGGGCAGATACGCAGTATTTT. Amino acid sequence: CSVDLQGADTQYF.

J is TRBJ2-3 and V is TRBV7-9; 9 bases agree with TRBD1. V was pared by 5 bases and J by 2 bases, with 17 bases of the junction left unmatched. The V gene's germline CDR1 is SEHNR and CDR2 FQNEAQ (reference sequence). The CDR3 has 19 amino acids. The CDR3, as DNA: TGTGCCAGCAGCCCCAGGAACAGGGGGCTTTCCTCAAACACAGATACGCAGTATTTT. The encoded protein is CASSPRNRGLSSNTDTQYF.

The table lists this clone with a few counts. This rearrangement joins TRBV4-1 to TRBJ2-5; TRBD1 aligns across 10 bases. Germline trimming cut 1 base from V and 2 bases from J; bases unmatched to any gene: 4. From germline, CDR1 is MGHRA and CDR2 YSYEKL. This CDR3 is 16 amino acids long. The CDR3 loop reads CASSQARDRGQETQYF. CDR3 nucleotides: TGCGCCAGCAGCCAAGCCAGGGACAGGGGACAAGAGACCCAGTACTTC.

This rearrangement joins TRBV29-1 to TRBJ2-3; 7 bases fit TRBD1. The CDR3 runs 14 residues. The V segment lost 6 bases and the J segment 6 bases; nucleotides outside the gene matches: 12. CDR1 is SQVTM and CDR2 is ANQGSEA in the germline V gene. The CDR3 protein is CSVAPPTGSDTQYF. CDR3 nucleotides: TGCAGCGTCGCCCCCCCGACAGGGTCCGATACGCAGTATTTT.

The rearrangement uses TRBV10-3 and TRBJ2-1, with D possibly being TRBD1 (6 bases). Germline V lookup: CDR1 ENHRY, CDR2 SYGVKD. The CDR3 spans 14 residues. Trimming cost V 5 bases and J 5 bases, with 13 bases left between them. The CDR3 spells CAISHHGTNNEQFF. For the CDR3, the DNA is TGTGCCATCAGTCACCATGGGACAAACAATGAGCAGTTCTTC.

V is TRBV19 and J is TRBJ1-2; 8 nucleotides align to TRBD1. Germline CDR1 is LNHDA and CDR2 is SQIVND (reference sequence). The CDR3 length is 13 residues. The J segment lost 7 bases and the V segment lost 5 bases, leaving 6 bases of the junction unmatched. DNA of the CDR3: TGTGCCAGTAGTGCCGGGACAGGCGGTGGCTACACCTTC. Translation: CASSAGTGGGYTF. The complete variable domain, with remaining parts taken from reference TRBV19 and TRBJ1-2, reads DGGITQSPKYLFRKEGQNVTLSCEQNLNHDAMYWYRQDPGQGLRLIYYSQIVNDFQKGDIAEGYSVSREKKESFPLTVTSAQKNPTAFYLCASSAGTGGGYTFGSGTRLTVV.

The chain couples TRBV5-6 to TRBJ2-4; D is uncertain. CDR1 SGHDT and CDR2 YYEEEE come from the germline V gene. The CDR3 runs 16 residues. Trimming pared 1 base from V and 2 bases from J, leaving 13 bases between. This CDR3 reads CASSLRRTAPKNIQYF. The CDR3 DNA reads as TGTGCCAGCAGCTTGCGGCGGACGGCCCCCAAAAACATTCAGTACTTC.

V usage is TRBV7-3 and J usage is TRBJ2-7; a weak D match, TRBD1 (6 bases). The V end lost 5 bases, the J end lost 0 bases, and 14 bases lay between the germline ends. CDR3 length equals 15 residues. Germline V gene sequence: CDR1 SGHTA, CDR2 FQGTGA. CDR3: CASSPQGRGSYEQYF. CDR3 bases: TGTGCCAGCAGCCCCCAAGGCAGGGGCTCCTACGAGCAGTACTTC.

This clone has a single count. The CDR3: CASLDLNTEAFF. In DNA, the CDR3 is TGTGCCAGCCTAGATTTGAACACTGAAGCTTTCTTT. V gene TRBV25-1 combines with J gene TRBJ1-1; D is uncertain. Trimming removed 8 bases at V and 0 bases at J, with 7 bases between. From germline, CDR1 is MGHDK and CDR2 SYGVNS. This CDR3 has 12 residues. Drawing the rest from reference TRBV25-1 and TRBJ1-1, the complete variable domain is EADIYQTPRYLVIGTGKKITLECSQTMGHDKMYWYQQDPGMELHLIHYSYGVNSTEKGDLSSESTVSRIRTEHFPLTLESARPSHTSQYLCASLDLNTEAFFGQGTRLTVV.

This clone has just a few counts. The chain carries TRBV29-1 and TRBJ2-1, with unresolved D. Germline V CDR1 and CDR2: SQVTM, ANQGSEA. The CDR3 is made up of 13 amino acids. V was clipped by 3 bases and J by 8 bases, with 14 bases between them. The CDR3, as DNA: TGCAGCGTTGAGACGGCCAACTGGGATGAGCAGTTCTTC. Translating it yields CSVETANWDEQFF.

The rearrangement links TRBV6-1 to TRBJ1-5; D call uncertain. Deletions cut 4 bases from V and 3 bases from J, with 10 bases between. The germline V gene encodes CDR1 MNHNS and CDR2 SASEGT. The CDR3 spans 14 residues. CDR3 amino acids: CASSATGNNQPQHF. DNA of the CDR3: TGTGCCAGCAGTGCAACGGGAAACAATCAGCCCCAGCATTTT.

This chain connects TRBV2 to TRBJ1-4; 10 bases match TRBD1. Germline V lookup: CDR1 SNHLY, CDR2 FYNNEI. The V gene end was trimmed by 6 bases and the J gene end by 6 bases; junction bases not matched to a gene: 4. The CDR3 is 14 residues long. CDR3 amino acids: CASRKGTGDEKLFF. CDR3 in DNA: TGTGCCAGCAGGAAGGGGACAGGGGATGAAAAACTGTTTTTT.

This clone has a handful of counts. This chain joins TRBV2 and TRBJ2-5; D is undetermined. Trimming cost V 6 bases and J 3 bases, with 5 bases left between them. The CDR3 is 11 residues long. Germline CDR1 SNHLY, CDR2 FYNNEI. Written as DNA, the CDR3 is TGTGCCAGCAGCCGAAAAGAGACCCAGTACTTC. It encodes CASSRKETQYF. The full variable domain, its missing parts supplied by reference TRBV2 and TRBJ2-5, is EPEVTQTPSHQVTQMGQEVILRCVPISNHLYFYWYRQILGQKVEFLVSFYNNEISEKSEIFDDQFSVERPDGSNFTLKIRSTKLEDSAMYFCASSRKETQYFGPGTRLLVL.

The chain couples TRBV30 to TRBJ1-2; TRBD1 matches at 7 bases. The V segment lost 2 bases and the J segment 4 bases; nucleotides outside the gene matches: 7. Germline assignment: CDR1 GTSNPN and CDR2 SVGIG (reference sequence). The CDR3 contains 14 residues. CDR3 sequence (DNA): TGTGCCTGGAGTCCTATGAGGGGGCCCTATGGCTACACCTTC. Its translation: CAWSPMRGPYGYTF.

The CDR3 nucleotides are TGTGCCAGCAGCGATACAGGGGTGTCCTACGAGCAGTACTTC. Protein sequence: CASSDTGVSYEQYF. The chain links TRBV7-9 to TRBJ2-7, with TRBD1 matching 7 bases. With 5 bases clipped from V and 1 base from J, the junction kept 5 bases outside the gene matches. The CDR3 is made up of 14 amino acids. Germline V gene lookup returns CDR1 SEHNR and CDR2 FQNEAQ (reference sequence).

This chain links TRBV30 with TRBJ1-2, with 9 bases lining up with TRBD1. The CDR3 is made up of 12 amino acids. J lost 4 bases, V lost 5 bases, and 2 bases had no gene match. Per germline, CDR1 GTSNPN and CDR2 SVGIG (reference sequence). The CDR3 is CAWEDRGYGYTF. CDR3 DNA sequence: TGTGCCTGGGAGGACAGGGGCTATGGCTACACCTTC.

This sequence joins TRBV7-9 and TRBJ2-5; the D is unclear. There are 11 residues in the CDR3. Germline V gives CDR1 SEHNR, CDR2 FQNEAQ (reference sequence). V was trimmed by 2 bases and J by 5 bases, leaving 3 bases between them. In nucleotides, the CDR3 is TGTGCCAGCAGCTTACTGGAGACCCAGTACTTC. Its translation is CASSLLETQYF.

The chain recombines TRBV5-4 with TRBJ2-6; weak D call: TRBD2 (5 bases). Germline assignment: CDR1 SGHNT and CDR2 YYREEE (reference sequence). V was cut by 3 bases and J by 0 bases, with 7 bases left in between. The CDR3 runs to 15 residues. The DNA of the CDR3 is TGTGCCAGCAGCTCCCGGGGCTCTGGGGCCAACGTCCTGACTTTC. The encoded protein is CASSSRGSGANVLTF.

The chain recombines TRBV5-1 with TRBJ2-7; TRBD2 might be the D (6 bases). The CDR3 loop spans 13 amino acids. V gave up 8 bases and J gave up 2 bases, with 14 bases separating them. Germline lookup yields CDR1 SGHRS and CDR2 YFSETQ. The DNA of the CDR3 is TGCGCCAGTACCGCGGAGGGAACCTACGAGCAGTACTTC. Its protein product is CASTAEGTYEQYF. Full variable domain (rest looked up from reference TRBV5-1 and TRBJ2-7): KAGVTQTPRYLIKTRGQQVTLSCSPISGHRSVSWYQQTPGQGLQFLFEYFSETQRNKGNFPGRFSGRQFSNSRSEMNVSTLELGDSALYLCASTAEGTYEQYFGPGTRLTVT.

The chain has TRBV7-3 and TRBJ2-3; D is undetermined. CDR1 and CDR2 (germline): SGHTA, FQGTGA. With 5 bases removed from V and 2 bases from J, the gap between germline ends came to 14 bases. This CDR3 has 15 residues. CDR3 sequence (DNA): TGTGCCAGCAGCCCCATGGGCTACCTCACAGATACGCAGTATTTT. Its protein product is CASSPMGYLTDTQYF.

This clone was recorded only once. This sequence joins TRBV5-1 and TRBJ2-3; D gene unclear. The CDR3 contains 15 residues. The V gene lost 1 base and the J gene lost 1 base, with 10 bases spanning the gap. Germline CDR1 SGHRS, CDR2 YFSETQ. The CDR3 coding sequence is TGCGCCAGCAGCTTGCGCCTCCCGCGCACAGATACGCAGTATTTT. Its translation: CASSLRLPRTDTQYF.